Here is one T cell receptor (beta chain) with its context. Its antigen is unknown. Base qualities are not at hand, and no much larger clone is one base apart. Whole blood was collected in K2EDTA tubes by collaborating institutions according to the institutions' own protocols. Collaborator samples were shipped for TCRbeta analysis as frozen whole blood, isolated PBMCs, or DNA extracted from either sample type. The data belong to a study of blood T cell repertoires in COVID-19 (dated by TCRdb to about 2020). About the full investigation: Samples from collaborators originated in the United States, Italy and Spain and spanned both the acute and convalescent phases of COVID-19. Subjects who had been exposed to COVID-19, were actively infected with it, or had recovered from it provided the deeply sampled blood TCRbeta repertoires that made up the dataset. The samples were drawn from two sources: the first 160 participants of the ongoing ImmuneRACE study, and over 1,000 subjects contributed by 6 global collaborators. Nearly every sample came with metadata listing a de-identified subject ID, COVID-19 status, age in years and sex. The repertoires were released in a freely available public database intended as a resource for research on the immune response to SARS-CoV-2. The material from the prospective study consisted of cDNA or gDNA derived from T cells, B-cell-depleted T cells, or PBMCs. Where available, HLA class I and class II types were obtained from metadata supplied by the sample provider rather than from assay-based typing.

What the work shows at the level of the full study, not this receptor alone: The quantity of clinical and demographic metadata differed by source and by participant and was supplied without curation.

The immunoSEQ Assay, a bias-controlled multiplex PCR, was used to amplify TCRbeta CDR3 regions from genomic DNA. The study's own analysis went as follows. Nucleated cell counts per sample were estimated from amplification of reference gene primers within the assay. To quantify the absolute abundance of each unique TCRbeta CDR3 rearrangement, sequence reads were collapsed and filtered. For each sample, productive Simpson clonality was calculated as the square root of Simpson's diversity index over productive rearrangements. Imported from immuneACCESS, the table was reduced by TCRdb to in-frame sequences with V and J called. These copies leave out some clones; in studies compared against another copy, an unresolved V gene accounts for under half, and the cause of the remainder is not known. The V and J calls and clone size are taken from that table; D and trimming were inferred from the DNA. The sample table records about 150,000 clones; around 91% of these occur just once. 3% to 3.5% of the sample is taken by the ten largest.

This TCR was sampled from a woman aged 55-69 years with active COVID-19. What was sequenced was peripheral blood.

The DNA sequence is as follows: TGTGCCAGCAGTGATAGAGCAGGGAGGGGTGAGACCCAGTACTTC. Its coded protein is CASSDRAGRGETQYF. The chain was built from TRBV2 and TRBJ2-5, and 7 junction bases match TRBD2. Unmatched junction bases come to 9, with V trimmed by 3 bases and J by 5 bases. Looking up the germline V gene yields CDR1 SNHLY and CDR2 FYNNEI. From cysteine to phenylalanine, the CDR3 is 15 amino acids long. Only the CDR3 region is kept as DNA, spanning 45 bases read in frame from base 1.